The text below deals with one TCR beta chain. The CDR3 extends over 13 amino acids. Between the trimmed V and J ends, which lost 3 bases and 5 bases, there was a span of 11 bases. Germline V gene lookup returns CDR1 ENHRY and CDR2 SYGVKD. This sample was included in a study of blood T cell repertoires in COVID-19. In the study's own analysis: Scientists estimated how many nucleated cells there were by amplifying reference gene primers. The assay was immunoSEQ multiplex PCR, and TCRdb's table has in-frame clones only and misses some. V, J and clone size were drawn from that table, and D and trimming were deduced from the DNA. The sample has 200,000 to 250,000 clones; about 90% are singletons. Followed longitudinally, the Seattle patients had been enrolled during active infection.

The TCR comes from a man aged 25-40 years with COVID-19, enrolled during active disease. Input material: peripheral blood. The chain carries TRBV10-3 and TRBJ2-7, with a weak D call TRBD1 (5 bases). Here the CDR3 reads CAISDTKDNEQYF. Here the CDR3 DNA reads TGTGCCATCAGTGATACGAAGGACAACGAGCAGTACTTC.